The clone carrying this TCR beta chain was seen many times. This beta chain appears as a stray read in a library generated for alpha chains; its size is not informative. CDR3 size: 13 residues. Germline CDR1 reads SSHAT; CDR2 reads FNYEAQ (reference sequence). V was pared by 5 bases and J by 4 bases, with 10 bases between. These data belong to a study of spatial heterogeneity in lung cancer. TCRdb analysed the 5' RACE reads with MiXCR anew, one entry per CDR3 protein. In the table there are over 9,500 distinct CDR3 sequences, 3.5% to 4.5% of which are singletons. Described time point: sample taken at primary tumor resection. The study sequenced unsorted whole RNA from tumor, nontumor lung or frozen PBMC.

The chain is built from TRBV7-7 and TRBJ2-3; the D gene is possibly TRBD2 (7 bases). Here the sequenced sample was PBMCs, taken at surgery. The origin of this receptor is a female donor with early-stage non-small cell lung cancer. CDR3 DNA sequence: TGTGCCAGCAGCGAAGGGGGGGCAGATACGCAGTATTTT. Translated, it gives CASSEGGADTQYF.